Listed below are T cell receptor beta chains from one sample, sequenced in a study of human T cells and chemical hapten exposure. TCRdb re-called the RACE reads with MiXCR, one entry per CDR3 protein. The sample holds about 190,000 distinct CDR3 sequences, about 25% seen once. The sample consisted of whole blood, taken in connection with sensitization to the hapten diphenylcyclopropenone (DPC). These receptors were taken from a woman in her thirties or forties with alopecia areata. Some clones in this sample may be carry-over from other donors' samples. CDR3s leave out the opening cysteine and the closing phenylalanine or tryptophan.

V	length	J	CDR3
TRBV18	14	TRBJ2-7	ASSRAHSGSSYEQY
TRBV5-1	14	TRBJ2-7	ASSSQDGQITYEQY
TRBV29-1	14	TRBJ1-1	SVMDPGQGSIAEAF
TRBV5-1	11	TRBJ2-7	ASSLTSAYEQY
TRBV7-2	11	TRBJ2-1	ASSFVARNEQS
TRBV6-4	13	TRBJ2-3	ASSRTSGSSDTQY
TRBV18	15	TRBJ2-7	ASSPQAGTTGPGEQY
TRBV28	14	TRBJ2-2	ASSRTGTANTGELF
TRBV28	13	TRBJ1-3	ASSLLLRSGNTIY
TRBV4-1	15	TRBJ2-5	ASSPTNRDFRQETQY
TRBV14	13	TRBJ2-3	ASSRHGSRADTQY
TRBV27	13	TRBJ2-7	ASSFVQGGTDEQY
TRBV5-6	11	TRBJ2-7	ASTRRGPYEQY
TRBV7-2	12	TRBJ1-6	ASSSQGGNSPLH
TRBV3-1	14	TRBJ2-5	ASSQDTAGGQETQY
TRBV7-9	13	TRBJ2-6	ASSLDNAGANVLT
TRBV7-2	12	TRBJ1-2	ASSTRQGSYGYT
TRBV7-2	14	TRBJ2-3	ASSLGLHSSTDTQY
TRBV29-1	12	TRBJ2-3	SVVGSSAADTQY